These 25 T cell receptor beta chains came from one sample sequenced in a study of blood T cell repertoires in COVID-19. Assay: immunoSEQ multiplex PCR; the TCRdb copy retains only in-frame clones and omits some. The data contain under 300,000 clones, about nine tenths of them singletons. Sequenced input: peripheral blood. Every receptor here comes from a man between 60 and 75 years old who had recovered from COVID-19.

The chain recombines TRBV30 with TRBJ1-1; tentative D call: TRBD1 (5 bases). With 3 bases removed from V and 3 bases from J, the gap between germline ends came to 11 bases. The length of the CDR3 is 13 residues. Germline V gene data show CDR1 as GTSNPN and CDR2 as SVGIG (reference sequence). DNA of the CDR3: TGTGCCTGGAGCGAATTCAGGGACACTGAAGCTTTCTTT. Amino acid sequence: CAWSEFRDTEAFF.

This clone was found once. The V gene is TRBV6-1, the J gene TRBJ2-7, with 8 bases fitting TRBD1. The V and J ends lost 2 bases and 7 bases, in that order; junction bases with no gene match: 4. Germline V gene data show CDR1 as MNHNS and CDR2 as SASEGT. This CDR3 spans 13 amino acids. The CDR3, as DNA: TGTGCCAGCAGTGAACCCAGGGGGCATGAGCAGTACGTC. Translating it yields CASSEPRGHEQYV.

The chain is built from TRBV2 and TRBJ1-5; no firm D call. The CDR3 consists of 13 residues. Trimming pared 7 bases from V and 2 bases from J, leaving 9 bases between. The germline V gene has CDR1 SNHLY and CDR2 FYNNEI. In nucleotides, the CDR3 is TGTGCCAGCACTGACCGGGGCAATCAGCCCCAGCATTTT. Protein product: CASTDRGNQPQHF.

The V and J genes are TRBV5-1 and TRBJ2-5; D might be TRBD2 (5 bases). Germline values: CDR1 SGHRS, CDR2 YFSETQ. The CDR3 length is 14 residues. The germline V and J ends were trimmed by 2 bases and 2 bases, with 10 bases remaining between them. This chain's CDR3 is CASSFGSAQETQYF. The CDR3 nucleotides read TGCGCCAGCAGCTTTGGTAGCGCTCAAGAGACCCAGTACTTC.

This chain's CDR3 is CASWQDASGGYGYTF. As DNA, the CDR3 is TGTGCCAGCTGGCAGGACGCAAGCGGAGGGTATGGCTACACCTTC. The rearrangement links TRBV5-6 to TRBJ1-2; D remains ambiguous. Germline CDR1 SGHDT, CDR2 YYEEEE. V lost 7 bases, J lost 5 bases, and 21 bases lay in between. This CDR3 has 15 residues.

The chain carries TRBV6-5 and TRBJ2-7, with 7 bases identical to TRBD1. Trimming at V came to 8 bases and at J to 1 base, leaving 5 bases not matched to a gene. The CDR3 covers 13 residues. The germline V gene encodes CDR1 MNHEY and CDR2 SVGAGI. The CDR3 reads CASLGQNSYEQYF. CDR3 DNA: TGTGCCAGCCTGGGACAGAATTCCTACGAGCAGTACTTC.

V usage is TRBV5-4 and J usage is TRBJ1-2, with a possible D match to TRBD1 (6 bases). The CDR3 contains 13 residues. The germline V and J ends were trimmed by 4 bases and 4 bases, with 11 bases remaining between them. The germline CDR1 and CDR2 sequences are SGHNT and YYREEE (reference sequence). The CDR3 bases are TGTGCCAGCAGCCTGGACAGCCGCTATGGCTACACCTTC. Residues: CASSLDSRYGYTF.

The gene calls are TRBV11-2 and TRBJ2-1; TRBD1 might be the D (5 bases). The V gene's germline CDR1 is SGHAT and CDR2 FQNNGV. The CDR3 loop spans 15 amino acids. The V end lost 0 bases, the J end lost 5 bases, and 11 bases lay between the germline ends. The CDR3 DNA follows: TGTGCCAGCAGCTTAGATCCAGGGCGGAACAATGAGCAGTTCTTC. It codes for CASSLDPGRNNEQFF.

The V and J genes are TRBV2 and TRBJ1-1; 8 nucleotides line up with TRBD1. Germline assignment: CDR1 SNHLY and CDR2 FYNNEI. J gave up 7 bases and V 3 bases, and 7 bases lay outside the gene matches. The CDR3 is made up of 14 amino acids. In DNA, the CDR3 is TGTGCCAGCAGTGACGGACAGGGATGGAATGAAGCTTTCTTT. It yields the protein CASSDGQGWNEAFF.

As for this clone: Other DNA sequences in this specimen translate into the identical CDR3. DNA of the CDR3: TGTGCCAGCAGCTCCCCGGGACTAAGGACCGGGGAGCTGTTTTTT. This sequence encodes CASSSPGLRTGELFF. The chain joins TRBV7-2 to TRBJ2-2; 7 bases align to TRBD2. V gave up 4 bases and J gave up 5 bases; unmatched junction bases: 7. The CDR3 length is 15 residues. Germline V gene sequence: CDR1 SGHTA, CDR2 FQGNSA.

CDR3 region: CASSFVGQGADTQYF. CDR3 nucleotide sequence: TGCGCCAGCAGCTTCGTGGGACAGGGGGCCGATACGCAGTATTTT. The chain uses TRBV5-1 and TRBJ2-3, with TRBD1 identical over 12 bases. The V and J ends lost 2 bases and 6 bases, in that order; junction bases with no gene match: 4. This CDR3 is 15 amino acids long. The germline CDR1 and CDR2 sequences are SGHRS and YFSETQ.

CDR3 protein: CSVVETANTEAFF. The DNA for the CDR3 is TGCAGCGTTGTGGAGACAGCGAACACTGAAGCTTTCTTT. The chain couples TRBV29-1 to TRBJ1-1, with D possibly being TRBD1 (5 bases). Per germline, CDR1 SQVTM and CDR2 ANQGSEA. CDR3 length: 13 residues. Trimming removed 4 bases from V and 1 base from J, with 10 bases in between.

This clone has a single count. This rearrangement joins TRBV19 to TRBJ2-5; D may be TRBD2 (5 bases). CDR1 and CDR2 (germline): LNHDA, SQIVND (reference sequence). This CDR3 contains 11 residues. The ends were cut back, 3 bases at V and 13 bases at J, with 12 bases in the middle. CDR3 residues: CASSIAGVLYF. The CDR3 DNA reads TGTGCCAGTAGTATCGCCGGGGTTCTGTACTTC.

This chain joins TRBV6-1 and TRBJ1-2; 8 bases line up with TRBD1. Germline CDR1 and CDR2: MNHNS and SASEGT. This CDR3 contains 14 residues. The V segment lost 1 base and the J segment 7 bases; nucleotides outside the gene matches: 5. The CDR3 DNA sequence: TGTGCCAGCAGTGAAGTCCTCAGGGGGCTTGGCTACACCTTC. This gives the protein CASSEVLRGLGYTF.

The chain couples TRBV19 to TRBJ2-3; a possible D gene is TRBD1 (5 bases). This CDR3 comprises 13 residues. Germline loops: CDR1 LNHDA, CDR2 SQIVND (reference sequence). With 11 bases removed from V and 2 bases from J, the gap between germline ends came to 14 bases. The CDR3 loop reads CAGKDTNTDTQYF. CDR3 nucleotides: TGTGCCGGCAAGGACACGAACACAGATACGCAGTATTTT.

V usage is TRBV5-1 and J usage is TRBJ1-6, with D possibly matching TRBD1 (6 bases). The CDR3 length is 14 residues. V lost 1 base and J lost 7, with 9 bases in between. CDR1 is SGHRS and CDR2 is YFSETQ in the germline V gene. This CDR3 reads CASSLTGTNSPLHF. In nucleotides, the CDR3 is TGCGCCAGCAGCTTGACAGGGACAAATTCACCCCTCCACTTT.

The V gene is TRBV7-8, the J gene TRBJ2-5, with 8 bases identical to TRBD2. There are 17 residues in the CDR3. Germline V CDR1 and CDR2: SGHVS, FQNEAQ. J was trimmed by 4 bases and V by 5 bases; bases with no gene match: 15. CDR3 loop: CASSLGRSGGRRETQYF. DNA for the CDR3: TGTGCCAGCAGCCTAGGAAGATCGGGGGGGAGACGAGAGACCCAGTACTTC.

About this clone: The same CDR3 also results from other DNA sequences found in this sample. The rearrangement joins TRBV2 to TRBJ2-3, with TRBD1 as a possible D gene (6 bases). The CDR3 runs 13 residues. Between the trimmed V and J ends, which lost 1 base and 5 bases, there was a span of 7 bases. Germline CDR1 SNHLY, CDR2 FYNNEI. In DNA, the CDR3 is TGTGCCAGCAGTGAAGTCAGGGGAGATACGCAGTATTTT. Translated: CASSEVRGDTQYF.

The chain uses TRBV30 and TRBJ2-1; 7 bases agree with TRBD2. Germline CDR1 reads GTSNPN; CDR2 reads SVGIG (reference sequence). J lost 4 bases, V lost 0 bases, and 15 bases had no gene match. The CDR3 totals 18 residues. In DNA form, the CDR3 reads TGTGCCTGGAGTGTACTCGCACGGAGGGCGGGGGTTTACAATGAGCAGTTCTTC. Translating it yields CAWSVLARRAGVYNEQFF.

This rearrangement joins TRBV5-1 to TRBJ2-4; D is unresolved. Trimming took 0 bases from V and 4 from J, leaving 8 bases between them. CDR1 SGHRS and CDR2 YFSETQ come from the germline V gene. The CDR3 consists of 14 residues. The CDR3 nucleotides are TGCGCCAGCAGCTTGGACAGCATAAAAAACATTCAGTACTTC. It encodes CASSLDSIKNIQYF. Supplemented by reference TRBV5-1 and TRBJ2-4, the full variable domain reads KAGVTQTPRYLIKTRGQQVTLSCSPISGHRSVSWYQQTPGQGLQFLFEYFSETQRNKGNFPGRFSGRQFSNSRSEMNVSTLELGDSALYLCASSLDSIKNIQYFGAGTRLSVL.

This clone was seen a single time. This chain links TRBV12-3 or TRBV12-4 with TRBJ1-2; D remains unclear. Trimming took 6 bases from V and 8 from J, leaving 13 bases between them. CDR3 length: 12 residues. The CDR3 DNA reads TGTGCCAGCAGCCGAAATCAGTTAGGCTACACCTTC. Its translation: CASSRNQLGYTF.

The chain combines TRBV15 with TRBJ2-5, with a tentative D call TRBD1 (6 bases). The germline CDR1 and CDR2 sequences are LNHNV and YYDKDF (reference sequence). The CDR3 sequence is 16 residues long. V lost 2 bases to trimming and J lost 4 bases, with 17 bases between them. The CDR3 loop reads CATSRFIVGGRETQYF. The CDR3 DNA sequence: TGTGCCACCAGCAGATTTATAGTAGGGGGACGAGAGACCCAGTACTTC.

The V gene is TRBV27, the J gene TRBJ2-4; 8 nucleotides align to TRBD2. The CDR3 length is 16 residues. V was pared by 4 bases and J by 2 bases, with 7 bases of the junction left unmatched. Germline V gene sequence: CDR1 MNHEY, CDR2 SMNVEV (reference sequence). The CDR3 sequence: CASSSWTSPPKNIQYF. The CDR3, as DNA: TGTGCCAGCAGTTCATGGACTAGCCCGCCCAAAAACATTCAGTACTTC.

J is TRBJ2-1 and V is TRBV11-3; weak D call: TRBD2 (6 bases). V lost 1 base, J lost 1 base, and 8 bases lay in between. This CDR3 has 15 amino acids. In germline, CDR1 is SGHNT, CDR2 YENEEA. CDR3 in amino acids: CASSLGGDSYNEQFF. CDR3 sequence (DNA): TGTGCCAGCAGCTTAGGGGGGGATTCCTACAATGAGCAGTTCTTC.

This clone appeared many times. The rearrangement joins TRBV24-1 to TRBJ2-3; D remains unclear. V dropped 4 bases and J dropped 2 bases, with 3 bases sitting between them. Germline V gene data show CDR1 as KGHDR and CDR2 as SFDVKD. The CDR3 runs 12 residues. The CDR3 coding sequence is TGTGCCACCAGTGACTACACAGATACGCAGTATTTT. Its protein is CATSDYTDTQYF.